This paragraph covers one T cell receptor (beta chain) sequence. The record originates from a study of CD8+ T cells in alopecia areata. TCR sequencing used cDNA made by reverse transcription of extracted RNA. Method: immunoSEQ multiplex PCR; TCRdb's copy keeps in-frame clones and lacks some. The table has some 110,000 clones, around 61% seen once. Germline V lookup: CDR1 SNHLY, CDR2 FYNNEI. V was clipped by 5 bases and J by 3 bases, with 14 bases between them. This CDR3 has 15 amino acids. The receptor was derived from a human donor in good health. The rearrangement joins TRBV2 to TRBJ1-5; possibly TRBD1 for D (5 bases). Sequencing used CD4+ T cells sorted from blood. CDR3 nucleotide sequence: TGTGCCAGCAGTACCTGGGGGGGGTCCAATCAGCCCCAGCATTTT. It codes for CASSTWGGSNQPQHF.